These T cell receptor beta chains were read from a single sample in a study of cytomegalovirus exposure and HLA in healthy donors. The method was immunoSEQ multiplex PCR; TCRdb's version includes in-frame clones alone and lacks a portion of them. The sample lists over 90,000 clones, around 70% occurring once. The sequencing sample was made of PBMCs. Every receptor here comes from a woman aged 45-59 years in good health and CMV-seropositive. The CDR3 runs from the conserved cysteine through the conserved F or W. D genes are given only for firm matches. The listing skips clone size in some rows; elsewhere it reads once, few, many or a size class.

NA	TRBV29-1	NA	TRBJ2-1	TGCAGCGCTGAGCGGCCCCAGGGTTCCTACAATGAGCAGTTCTTC	CSAERPQGSYNEQFF
NA	TRBV11-2	NA	TRBJ1-2	TGTGCCAGCAGCCCTCGGTGGGGGGGCGGCTACACCTTC	CASSPRWGGGYTF
NA	TRBV5-6	TRBD1	TRBJ2-7	TGTGCCAGCAGCTTTATAGGACAGGGAGCCTACGAGCAGTACTTC	CASSFIGQGAYEQYF
few	TRBV5-6	NA	TRBJ1-2	TGTGCCAGCAGCTTGCAGGTCTATGGCTACACCTTC	CASSLQVYGYTF
NA	TRBV7-2	NA	TRBJ2-7	TGTGCCAGCAGCTATAGGGGGAGTAAGTACGAGCAGTACTTC	CASSYRGSKYEQYF
few	TRBV5-1	NA	TRBJ2-7	TGCGCCAGCAGCTTGGAGGGAGCGGGTCCCTGGGACGAGCAGTACTTC	CASSLEGAGPWDEQYF
NA	TRBV5-6	NA	TRBJ1-1	TGTGCCAGCAGCTTGAGGGGACTGACTGAAGCTTTCTTT	CASSLRGLTEAFF
few	TRBV5-1	TRBD1	TRBJ1-1	TGCGCCAGCAGCAACCCGGGACAGGGTAGCACTGAAGCTTTCTTT	CASSNPGQGSTEAFF
NA	TRBV6-1	NA	TRBJ2-1	TGTGCCAGCGCCGGACTAAGCTCCTACAATGAGCAGTTCTTC	CASAGLSSYNEQFF
NA	TRBV5-1	TRBD1	TRBJ2-3	TGCGCCAGCAGCCCGTTATTCACAGGGGGCGCTTCCACAGATACGCAGTATTTT	CASSPLFTGGASTDTQYF
NA	TRBV10-3	TRBD1	TRBJ1-5	TGTGCCATTGCCGCAGGGGGAGAGGGCAATCAGCCCCAGCATTTT	CAIAAGGEGNQPQHF
NA	TRBV5-5	NA	TRBJ1-4	TGTGCCAGCAGCCTCGGGCCCGGGGACAACGAAAAACTGTTTTTT	CASSLGPGDNEKLFF
NA	TRBV5-1	TRBD2	TRBJ2-7	TGCGCCAGCAGCTATAGCGGGAGGACTCTCTCCTACGAGCAGTACTTC	CASSYSGRTLSYEQYF
few	TRBV5-6	NA	TRBJ1-1	TGTGCCAGCAGCCTGAATTACGCGGGGCTGGGGGGCACTGAAGCTTTCTTT	CASSLNYAGLGGTEAFF
NA	TRBV6-1	TRBD1	TRBJ2-1	TGTGCCAGCAGTGACCTATTGGACAGGGGGCGCGCTGAGCAGTTCTTC	CASSDLLDRGRAEQFF
NA	TRBV19	TRBD2	TRBJ2-3	TGTGCCAGTAGTTCGAAACTAGCGGGAGGAGGCGCAGATACGCAGTATTTT	CASSSKLAGGGADTQYF
NA	TRBV15	TRBD2	TRBJ2-5	TGTGCCACCAGCAGAGATCCCACGGCGCTAGCGGTGCAGTACTTC	CATSRDPTALAVQYF
NA	TRBV7-6	TRBD2	TRBJ2-7	TGTGCCAGCAGCTGGAGCGGGAGTGGGTACGAGCAGTACTTC	CASSWSGSGYEQYF
NA	TRBV5-1	TRBD1	TRBJ2-5	TGCGCCAGCAGCTTAGGACAGGGTGTTTGGAAGACCCAGTACTTC	CASSLGQGVWKTQYF
few	TRBV14	NA	TRBJ2-3	TGTGCCAGCAGCCAAGATCTAGCCCGTCCGGGGGATACGCAGTATTTT	CASSQDLARPGDTQYF
NA	TRBV6-6	TRBD2	TRBJ2-3	TGTGCCAGCAGTAGGACTAGCGGGGAGGGGCCAGATACGCAGTATTTT	CASSRTSGEGPDTQYF
NA	TRBV11-3	NA	TRBJ1-1	TGTGCCAGCAGCTTAGCGGGGAACACTGAAGCTTTCTTT	CASSLAGNTEAFF
NA	TRBV9	TRBD2	TRBJ2-3	TGTGCCGGCAGTGTCAGCCCGGGAGGAATCACAGATACGCAGTATTTT	CAGSVSPGGITDTQYF
NA	TRBV7-2	TRBD2	TRBJ2-1	TGTGCCAGCACCCCGCGTCAGCGGGAGCCCCAGTTCTTC	CASTPRQREPQFF
NA	TRBV7-3	TRBD2	TRBJ2-1	TGTGCCAGCAGCTTAAAGGGAGGACTAGCGGACAATGAGCAGTTCTTC	CASSLKGGLADNEQFF
once	TRBV21-1	NA	TRBJ2-5	TGTGCCAGCAGCAAAGGAACAGGAGAAGAGACCCAGTACTTC	CASSKGTGEETQYF
NA	TRBV4-1	TRBD1	TRBJ2-1	TGCGCCAGCAGCCAAGATAAAGGGACAGGGGGCTCGGATGAGCAGTTCTTC	CASSQDKGTGGSDEQFF
few	TRBV28	NA	TRBJ1-3	TGTGCCAGCAGCATAACGATCGAGGCCTTCTCTGGAAACACCATATATTTT	CASSITIEAFSGNTIYF